This TCR beta chain appears in the sequencing data of a study of CD8+ T cells in alopecia areata. Across the whole study: At a dose of 5 to 10 mg twice daily, oral tofacitinib was given to treated patients. Study observations and caveats: Clonality was higher in lesional than normal scalp, especially in alopecia totalis/universalis.

cDNA serving as the sequencing template came from extracted, reverse transcribed RNA. Measured with immunoSEQ multiplex PCR; TCRdb has only the in-frame clones, and not every one. This table has over 85,000 clones, roughly two fifths appearing once. On this clone: Its antigen is not known.

Lesional scalp punch biopsies and peripheral blood came from alopecia areata patients. This CDR3 spans 14 amino acids. Per the germline V gene, CDR1 is MGHRA and CDR2 is YSYEKL. The V and J ends lost 4 bases and 3 bases respectively, with 12 bases between them. The chain uses TRBV4-1 and TRBJ1-1; D not resolved. The clonotype comes from a human donor with alopecia areata. Sequencing input: CD4+ T cells sorted from blood. The CDR3 is CASSPSWRDTEAFF. The CDR3 bases are TGCGCCAGCAGCCCCTCTTGGCGGGACACTGAAGCTTTCTTT.